This TCR beta chain was captured in a study of blood T cell repertoires in COVID-19. Whole-study context: The study drew acute and convalescent COVID-19 samples from the United States, Italy and Spain. The analysed material was cDNA or gDNA that came from T cells, B-cell-depleted T cells, or PBMCs.

Between the trimmed V and J ends, which lost 7 bases and 3 bases, there was a span of 15 bases. The CDR3 totals 14 residues. The germline CDR1 and CDR2 sequences are MGHDK and SYGVNS. Authors' data handling: Amplification of reference gene primers provided the estimated nucleated cell counts. The assay was immunoSEQ multiplex PCR, and TCRdb's table has in-frame clones only and misses some. V, J and clone size reflect that table, while D and trimming were determined from the DNA. The data contain roughly 300,000 clones, approximately 91% of them singletons. Patients of the Seattle cohort, enrolled during active infection, were followed longitudinally.

The receptor was isolated from a woman in her twenties or thirties with COVID-19, enrolled during active disease. Sequencing was carried out using peripheral blood. The chain uses TRBV25-1 and TRBJ2-5, with D possibly TRBD1 on 6 matching bases. CDR3: CASTPRGWEETQYF. Here the CDR3 DNA reads TGTGCCAGCACCCCGAGGGGGTGGGAAGAGACCCAGTACTTC.